This T cell receptor beta chain was obtained from a study of blood T cell repertoires in COVID-19. Per germline, CDR1 SGHTA and CDR2 FQGNSA. V was pared by 5 bases and J by 1 base, with 13 bases between. The length of the CDR3 is 15 residues. Generated by immunoSEQ multiplex PCR, the TCRdb table keeps only in-frame clones and is missing some. The profile shows tens of thousands of clones, around 89% of them singletons. The chain couples TRBV7-2 to TRBJ2-3; a possible D gene is TRBD2 (6 bases). The TCR originated in a man in his 60s with acute or convalescent COVID-19. The sequencing sample was made of peripheral blood. CDR3 DNA sequence: TGTGCCAGCAGCCAGGAGGGCGTGCGCACAGATACGCAGTATTTT. As protein: CASSQEGVRTDTQYF. Full variable domain (outside the CDR3, taken from reference TRBV7-2 and TRBJ2-3): GAGVSQSPSNKVTEKGKDVELRCDPISGHTALYWYRQSLGQGLEFLIYFQGNSAPDKSGLPSDRFSAERTGGSVSTLTIQRTQQEDSAVYLCASSQEGVRTDTQYFGPGTRLTVL.